This T cell receptor (beta chain) was documented in a study of T cells in Graves' hyperthyroidism and ophthalmopathy (dated by TCRdb to 2018 to 2020). Broadly, across the study: Peripheral blood was sampled at the time of initial diagnosis, prior to any treatment. To identify TCR V-J signatures that set the groups apart, the researchers used a discovery cohort of 90 to 100 patients, made up of around 42 with Graves' ophthalmopathy and some 56 with stable Graves' hyperthyroidism. Whether ophthalmopathy could be predicted prospectively was tested in an independent validation cohort made up of under 20 hyperthyroidism patients plus 17 patients who later progressed to ophthalmopathy. The approximately 95 discovery patients were divided at random into training and test sets in a 7:3 ratio. In addition, the study compared T-cell repertoires in thyroid tissue and in blood from roughly 6 Graves' hyperthyroidism patients. After sampling, hyperthyroidism patients received methimazole starting at 30 mg daily, and ophthalmopathy patients received high-dose intravenous methylprednisolone. According to the paper, TCR Vbeta CDR3 sequencing was carried out on over 130 peripheral blood samples, which came from approximately 43 ophthalmopathy, about 75 hyperthyroidism and roughly 17 progressor patients.

CDR1 and CDR2 are drawn from the germline V gene: MNHEY, SVGAGI. The CDR3 starts with the cysteine, ends with the phenylalanine, and has 15 residues. The kept DNA is CDR3 alone, 45 bases in frame from the first base. Trimming at the junction amounts to 6 bases on V and 0 bases on J, and the germline ends lie 14 bases apart. The TCR beta CDR3 regions were amplified from RNA transcripts. For the first round of RT-PCR on the TCR CDR3, the HTBI primer set was used together with the Qiagen OneStep RT-PCR kit. A second multiplex PCR round built the libraries, followed by size selection and purification. Libraries were sequenced paired-end with 100 bp reads on an Illumina HiSeq2000. From the authors' description of their analysis: Raw data were processed with SOAPnuke, discarding reads with adapters, uncalled bases, mean Phred below 15, or no exact constant-primer or identifier match. COPE v1.2.5 was used to merge the high-quality paired reads, and each unique nucleotide sequence was defined as a clonotype. Clonotypes were aligned to IMGT TRBV, TRBD and TRBJ reference segments using MiTCR v1.1. Analysis was restricted to V-J combinations with a frequency above 0.0001, which covered 99.2% of repertoires. The TCS score was defined as F50 (clonal expansion) divided by E x V (chaos), with BLOSUM62-based TCRdist calculated between CDR3 peptides within each V-J. Welch's t-statistics and random forest reduced just over 500 V-J features to about 12, which were used in a naive Bayes classifier (R e1071). TCRdb's own reprocessing of the public reads used fastp at Q25 and MiXCR and kept productive beta chains. Each CDR3 protein appears once, grouped with its most common genes and DNA. Clone size and V and J calls follow TCRdb, not the original study. The sample table shows under 750,000 distinct CDR3 sequences, and under 20% are seen once. 16% of the sample is taken by the ten largest.

Hyperthyroidism patients were newly diagnosed, had a disease duration of under 2 months, and were aged 18 to 65 years. Patients with uncontrolled infections, other autoimmune diseases, pregnancy or lactation were excluded. Clinical symptoms, serum thyroxine and TRAb, thyroid ultrasound, and orbital computed tomography formed the basis for the diagnoses. Blood from progressor patients was collected at the time of first diagnosis with hyperthyroidism, before any ophthalmopathy symptoms had appeared. Ficoll-Paque density gradient centrifugation was used to isolate PBMCs from 8.5 to 10 ml of fresh peripheral blood. Patients classed as progressors first received a Graves' hyperthyroidism diagnosis and then went on to develop ophthalmopathy during follow-up. Trizol reagent was used to extract total RNA, and RNA quality was then checked on an Agilent 2100 Bioanalyzer. Overall results and qualifications from the work: A model built on a 13 V-J signature distinguished ophthalmopathy from stable hyperthyroidism, reaching over 85% sensitivity and under 84% specificity in cross-validation and 80%/75% in testing. During validation, the model predicted progression to ophthalmopathy a median of around 7 months ahead of onset, with around 70% sensitivity and 72.22% specificity. No statistical method was used to fix the sample size in advance, and group allocation was not hidden from the investigators. Most expanded thyroid clonotypes (frequency above 0.001) were also found in blood, which suggests that blood repertoires may mirror thyroid immune responses.

This clonotype came up many times. Its antigen is still unknown. No much larger clone exists at a distance of one base, and base qualities are not known. This receptor chain uses TRBV6-5 and TRBJ2-5; the D gene is perhaps TRBD1 or TRBD2, as each covers 5 bases. Sequencing was carried out using blood. This sequence originates from a woman in her fifties or sixties with Graves' hyperthyroidism that later progressed to Graves' ophthalmopathy. The DNA reads as follows: TGTGCCAGCAGAGAGCCGGGACGGTACCAAGAGACCCAGTACTTC. It codes for CASREPGRYQETQYF.